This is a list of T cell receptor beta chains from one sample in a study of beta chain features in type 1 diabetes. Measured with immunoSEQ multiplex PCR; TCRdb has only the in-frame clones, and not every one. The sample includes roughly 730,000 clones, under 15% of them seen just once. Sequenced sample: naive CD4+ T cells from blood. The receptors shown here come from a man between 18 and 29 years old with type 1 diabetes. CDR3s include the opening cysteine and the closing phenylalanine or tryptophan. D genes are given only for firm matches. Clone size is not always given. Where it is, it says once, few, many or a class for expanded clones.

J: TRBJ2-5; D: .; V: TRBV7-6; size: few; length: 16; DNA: TGTGCCAGCAGCCCCCCTCCGGGACGGACAACAGAGACCCAGTACTTC; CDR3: CASSPPPGRTTETQYF
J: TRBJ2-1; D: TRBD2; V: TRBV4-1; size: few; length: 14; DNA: TGCGCCAGCAGCCTACTAGCGGGGCTGAATGAGCAGTTCTTC; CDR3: CASSLLAGLNEQFF
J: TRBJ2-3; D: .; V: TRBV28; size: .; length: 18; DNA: TGTGCCAGCAGTTTCTGGACAGGGAGGGGGGAAAGCACAGATACGCAGTATTTT; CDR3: CASSFWTGRGESTDTQYF
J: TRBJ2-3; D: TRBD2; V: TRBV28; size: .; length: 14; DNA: TGTGCCAGCATGGGCGGGGGGCAAACAGATACGCAGTATTTT; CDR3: CASMGGGQTDTQYF
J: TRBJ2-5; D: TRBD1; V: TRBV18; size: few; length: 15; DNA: TGTGCCAGCTCACCGGGACAGGGTATACAAGAGACCCAGTACTTC; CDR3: CASSPGQGIQETQYF
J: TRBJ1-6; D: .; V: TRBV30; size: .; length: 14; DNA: TGTGCCTCCTCACAGGTAGGGGTGGATTCACCCCTCCACTTT; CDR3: CASSQVGVDSPLHF
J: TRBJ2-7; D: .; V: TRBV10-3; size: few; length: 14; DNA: TGTGCCATCAGTGAAGGGACACCCTCCTACGAGCAGTACTTC; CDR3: CAISEGTPSYEQYF
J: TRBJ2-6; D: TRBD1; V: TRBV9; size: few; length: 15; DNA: TGTGCCATCGGACAGGGGGCGTCAGGGGCCAACGTCCTGACTTTC; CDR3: CAIGQGASGANVLTF
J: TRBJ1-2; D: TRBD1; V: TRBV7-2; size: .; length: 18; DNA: TGTGCCAGCAGGCCTCAAGGGACAGGGGAATGGGGCAGGGATGGCTACACCTTC; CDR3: CASRPQGTGEWGRDGYTF
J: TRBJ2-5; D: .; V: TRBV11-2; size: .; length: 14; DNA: TGTGCCAGCAGCCTGGGGATTTTCCAAGAGACCCAGTACTTC; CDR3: CASSLGIFQETQYF
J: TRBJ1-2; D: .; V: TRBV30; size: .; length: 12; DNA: TGTGCCTGGAGTACGGAAGGGCATGGCTACACCTTC; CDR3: CAWSTEGHGYTF
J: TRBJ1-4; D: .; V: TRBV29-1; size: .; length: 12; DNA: TGCAGCGTTGCATCGAATAATGAAAAACTGTTTTTT; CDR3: CSVASNNEKLFF
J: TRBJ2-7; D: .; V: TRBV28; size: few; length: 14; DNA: TGTGCCAGCAGTCGAGGTTCGGGGGCGGGCGAGCAGTACTTC; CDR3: CASSRGSGAGEQYF
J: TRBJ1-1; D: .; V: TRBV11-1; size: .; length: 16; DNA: TGTGCCAGCAGCCCGGAGGGGGGTGATAGGTACACTGAAGCTTTCTTT; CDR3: CASSPEGGDRYTEAFF
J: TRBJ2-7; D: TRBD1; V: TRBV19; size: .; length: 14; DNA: TGTGCCAGTAGTATGGGACAGGGGGCCTACGAGCAGTACTTC; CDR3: CASSMGQGAYEQYF
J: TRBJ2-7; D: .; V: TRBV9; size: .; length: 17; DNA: TGTGCCAGCAGCGAGAGAGGATACGGAACCTCTTCCTACGAGCAGTACTTC; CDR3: CASSERGYGTSSYEQYF
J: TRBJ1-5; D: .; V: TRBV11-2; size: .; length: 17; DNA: TGTGCCAGCAGCTCGGGGCCACAGCCTTATAGCAATCAGCCCCAGCATTTT; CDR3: CASSSGPQPYSNQPQHF
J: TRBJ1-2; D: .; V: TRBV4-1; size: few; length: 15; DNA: TGCGCCAGCAGCCAAGACAGGGTCATTGGCTATGGCTACACCTTC; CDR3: CASSQDRVIGYGYTF
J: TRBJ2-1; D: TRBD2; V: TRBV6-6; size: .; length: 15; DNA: TGTGCCAGCCGGCCCCGGGCTAGCGGGGGGGATGAGCAGTTCTTC; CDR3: CASRPRASGGDEQFF
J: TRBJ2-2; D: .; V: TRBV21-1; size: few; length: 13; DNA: TGTGCCAGCCCCCTGATGGGGGGGAGGGAGCTGTTTTTT; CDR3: CASPLMGGRELFF
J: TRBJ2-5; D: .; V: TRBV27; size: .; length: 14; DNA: TGTGCCAGCAGTTATGGGGGCGCCGGGGAGACCCAGTACTTC; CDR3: CASSYGGAGETQYF
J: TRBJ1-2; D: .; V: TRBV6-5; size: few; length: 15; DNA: TGTGCCAGCAGTTACTCGTACTTGGGCAACTATGGCTACACCTTC; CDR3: CASSYSYLGNYGYTF
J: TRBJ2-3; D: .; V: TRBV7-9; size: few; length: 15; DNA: TGTGCCAGCAGCCGAGGGACAACTTACACAGATACGCAGTATTTT; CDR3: CASSRGTTYTDTQYF
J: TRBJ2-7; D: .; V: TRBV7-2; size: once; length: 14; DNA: TGTGCCAGCAGCCCATCGCAGGGGAAGTACGAGCAGTACTTC; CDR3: CASSPSQGKYEQYF
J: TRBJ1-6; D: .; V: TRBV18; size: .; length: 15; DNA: TGTGCCAGCTCACCAGCGGGACTTGGGGGTTCACCCCTCCACTTT; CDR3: CASSPAGLGGSPLHF
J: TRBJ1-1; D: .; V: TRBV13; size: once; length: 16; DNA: TGTGCCAGCAGCCCCGACACCTCCGGACTCAACACTGAAGCTTTCTTT; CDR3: CASSPDTSGLNTEAFF
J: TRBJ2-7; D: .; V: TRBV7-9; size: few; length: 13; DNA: TGTGCCAGCAGCTTAGCCAGGACGTACGAGCAGTACTTC; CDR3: CASSLARTYEQYF
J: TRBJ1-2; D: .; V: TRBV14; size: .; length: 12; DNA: TGTGCCAGCAGCCAAGAATCCAGTGGCTACACCTTC; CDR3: CASSQESSGYTF